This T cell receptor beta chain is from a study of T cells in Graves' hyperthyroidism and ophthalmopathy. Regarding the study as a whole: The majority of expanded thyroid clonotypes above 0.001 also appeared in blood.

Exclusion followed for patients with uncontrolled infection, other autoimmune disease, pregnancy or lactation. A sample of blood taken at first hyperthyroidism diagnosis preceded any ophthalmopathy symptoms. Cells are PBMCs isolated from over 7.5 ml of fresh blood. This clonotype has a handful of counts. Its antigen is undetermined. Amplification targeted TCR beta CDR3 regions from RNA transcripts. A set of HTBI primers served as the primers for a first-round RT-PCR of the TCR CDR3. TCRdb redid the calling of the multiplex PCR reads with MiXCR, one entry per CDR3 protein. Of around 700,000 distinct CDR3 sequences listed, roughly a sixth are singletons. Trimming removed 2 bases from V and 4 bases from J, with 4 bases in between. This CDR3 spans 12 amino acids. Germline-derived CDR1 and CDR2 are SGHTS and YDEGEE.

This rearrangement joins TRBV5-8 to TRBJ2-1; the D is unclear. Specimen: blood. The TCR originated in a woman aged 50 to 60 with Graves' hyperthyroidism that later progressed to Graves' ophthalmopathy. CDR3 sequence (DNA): TGTGCCAGCAGCTTCCCTTACAATGAGCAGTTCTTC. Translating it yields CASSFPYNEQFF. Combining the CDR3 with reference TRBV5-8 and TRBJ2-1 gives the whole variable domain EAGVTQSPTHLIKTRGQQATLRCSPISGHTSVYWYQQALGLGLQFLLWYDEGEERNRGNFPPRFSGRQFPNYSSELNVNALELEDSALYLCASSFPYNEQFFGPGTRLTVL.